The rows below give T cell receptor beta chains drawn from one sample of a study of response to subunit inactivated influenza vaccine. A single record per CDR3 protein comes from TCRdb applying MiXCR to the RT-PCR reads. The sample has around 790,000 distinct CDR3 sequences, about 20% seen once. The starting material was PBMCs from blood, obtained roughly 5 days after vaccination. These receptor sequences come from a man in his forties or fifties who received an inactivated influenza vaccine. CDR3s include the opening cysteine and the closing phenylalanine or tryptophan. A D gene is named only where the DNA matches it firmly. Clone sizes are given selectively: once, few, many, or a class where the clone is expanded.

cdr3_aa	cdr3_nt	j_call	v_call	d_call	clone_size
CSARGDRADTEAFF	TGCAGTGCTAGAGGGGACAGGGCGGACACTGAAGCTTTCTTT	TRBJ1-1	TRBV20-1	TRBD1	few
CASSSIQGAGNQPQHF	TGTGCCAGTAGTAGCATACAGGGGGCGGGCAATCAGCCCCAGCATTTT	TRBJ1-5	TRBV19	TRBD1	few
CASSPIDYNEQFF	TGTGCCAGCAGCCCGATAGACTACAATGAGCAGTTCTTC	TRBJ2-1	TRBV3-1	-	-
CASSQEIRGAMGDTQYF	TGCGCCAGCAGCCAAGAAATTAGGGGGGCAATGGGAGATACGCAGTATTTT	TRBJ2-3	TRBV4-3	-	-
CASSLGLAGNTIYF	TGCGCCAGCAGCTTGGGGCTAGCTGGAAACACCATATATTTT	TRBJ1-3	TRBV5-1	-	many
CSASPGLTSTDTQYF	TGCAGTGCTAGCCCGGGACTGACAAGCACAGATACGCAGTATTTT	TRBJ2-3	TRBV20-1	-	few
CASSLFVTGDQPQHF	TGTGCCAGCAGCTTATTCGTAACAGGGGATCAGCCCCAGCATTTT	TRBJ1-5	TRBV7-2	TRBD1	few
CASSLIPPYEQYF	TGCGCCAGCAGCTTGATTCCTCCATACGAGCAGTACTTC	TRBJ2-7	TRBV5-1	-	-
CASSPSSKEQYF	TGTGCCAGCTCACCCAGCAGCAAAGAGCAGTACTTC	TRBJ2-7	TRBV18	-	few
CASSFLGRTGAFF	TGTGCCAGCAGTTTTCTCGGCAGGACCGGGGCTTTCTTT	TRBJ1-1	TRBV12-3/TRBV12-4	-	few
CASSSERTDTQYF	TGTGCCAGCAGCAGTGAGCGCACAGATACGCAGTATTTT	TRBJ2-3	TRBV11-2	-	few
CSAITYSGSSYEQYF	TGCAGTGCTATTACCTATAGCGGATCCTCCTACGAGCAGTACTTC	TRBJ2-7	TRBV20-1	-	-
CASSQLGISYNEQFF	TGTGCCAGCTCACAGCTGGGCATCTCCTACAATGAGCAGTTCTTC	TRBJ2-1	TRBV18	-	-
CASREGALRGANVLTF	TGTGCCAGTAGGGAGGGGGCCCTAAGGGGGGCCAACGTCCTGACTTTC	TRBJ2-6	TRBV19	-	-
CASRPGGTVGIGYTF	TGTGCCAGCCGCCCAGGTGGGACAGTCGGTATAGGCTACACCTTC	TRBJ1-2	TRBV6-1	TRBD1	few
CASGSHEQFF	TGTGCCAGCGGCTCTCATGAGCAGTTCTTC	TRBJ2-1	TRBV6-2/TRBV6-3	-	few